A selection of T cell receptor beta chains follows, all from one sample in a study of T cells in Graves' hyperthyroidism and ophthalmopathy. TCRdb used MiXCR to reprocess the multiplex PCR reads, holding one entry per CDR3 protein. The sample carries 490,000 or so distinct CDR3 sequences, over 35% recorded once. The sequenced sample consisted of peripheral blood or thyroid tissue (not recorded which). These receptors came from an adult woman with Graves' disease, either hyperthyroidism or ophthalmopathy (not recorded which). Each CDR3 is given with its conserved first and last residue. Fields, in order: CDR3 DNA, CDR3 protein, V gene, clone size, J gene, D gene. A D gene is named only where the DNA matches it firmly. Part of the rows lack a size; the others show once, few, many or a class for expanded clones.

TGCAGCGTTGAAGTACCAGGAACCCGCTATGGCTACACCTTC	CSVEVPGTRYGYTF	TRBV29-1	NA	TRBJ1-2	NA
TGTGCCAGCAGTGACCTTGGGGAGATGGCCTATGGCTACACCTTC	CASSDLGEMAYGYTF	TRBV6-1	once	TRBJ1-2	NA
TGTGCTAGAGCGCAGGGGGCTTATAGCAATCAGCCCCAGCATTTT	CARAQGAYSNQPQHF	TRBV6-1	NA	TRBJ1-5	TRBD1
TGTGCCAGCAAACTAGCGGGAGGGCAAGAGACCCAGTACTTC	CASKLAGGQETQYF	TRBV7-9	NA	TRBJ2-5	TRBD2
TGTGCCATCAGTGAGTCGGTGGGGCGAGGTTCCTACGAGCAGTACTTC	CAISESVGRGSYEQYF	TRBV10-3	many	TRBJ2-7	NA
TGTGCCAGTAGTATGGCTAGCGGGAGGGAGCAGTACTTC	CASSMASGREQYF	TRBV19	NA	TRBJ2-7	TRBD2
TGTGCCAGCAGCTTAGGGGACGGAAACTATGGCTACACCTTC	CASSLGDGNYGYTF	TRBV7-2	NA	TRBJ1-2	NA
TGTGCCAGCAGCGTCGCGGAGGGGACCCAGTACTTC	CASSVAEGTQYF	TRBV7-8	NA	TRBJ2-5	NA
TGTGCCAGCAGCTACTGGACAGGGAGGATGACTGGCTACACCTTC	CASSYWTGRMTGYTF	TRBV3-1	many	TRBJ1-2	TRBD1
TGTGCCACCTCCGAACAAGGCCAGAACACTGAAGCTTTCTTT	CATSEQGQNTEAFF	TRBV10-3	many	TRBJ1-1	NA
TGTGCCAGCAGTTTTAGTGCGCAGCCCCAGCATTTT	CASSFSAQPQHF	TRBV12-3/TRBV12-4	many	TRBJ1-5	NA
TGTGCGACGACCCCGAGGAGCTATGGCTACACCTTC	CATTPRSYGYTF	TRBV2	NA	TRBJ1-2	NA
TGTGCCAGCAGCGTAGGCCCGGGACAGAGAAGCTCCTATAATTCACCCCTCCACTTT	CASSVGPGQRSSYNSPLHF	TRBV9	many	TRBJ1-6	TRBD1
TGCAGTGCTAACCCAGGGTTGGGTGGCTACACCTTC	CSANPGLGGYTF	TRBV20-1	many	TRBJ1-2	NA
TGCGCCAGCTCGAGTCTAGGACAGGGGGCTTGGGAGACCCAGTACTTC	CASSSLGQGAWETQYF	TRBV4-1	many	TRBJ2-5	TRBD1
TGTGCCAGCAGTTACAGCGACAGGGCACCCCTCCACTTT	CASSYSDRAPLHF	TRBV6-5	many	TRBJ1-6	TRBD1